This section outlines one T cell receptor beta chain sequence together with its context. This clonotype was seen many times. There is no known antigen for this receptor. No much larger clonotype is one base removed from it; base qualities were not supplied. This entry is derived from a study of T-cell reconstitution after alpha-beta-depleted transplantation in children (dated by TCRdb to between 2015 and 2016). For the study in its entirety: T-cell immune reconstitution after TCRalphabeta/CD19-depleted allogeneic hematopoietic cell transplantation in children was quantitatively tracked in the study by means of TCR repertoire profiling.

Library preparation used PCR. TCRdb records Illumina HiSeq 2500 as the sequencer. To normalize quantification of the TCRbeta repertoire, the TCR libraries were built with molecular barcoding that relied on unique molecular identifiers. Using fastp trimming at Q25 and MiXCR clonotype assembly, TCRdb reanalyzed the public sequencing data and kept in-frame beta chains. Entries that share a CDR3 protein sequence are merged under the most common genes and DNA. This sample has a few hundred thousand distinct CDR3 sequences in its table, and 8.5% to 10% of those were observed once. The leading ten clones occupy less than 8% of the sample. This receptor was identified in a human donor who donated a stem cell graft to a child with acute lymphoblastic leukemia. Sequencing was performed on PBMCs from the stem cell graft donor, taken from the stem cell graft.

The DNA reads TGCGCCAGCAGCTTCGGCCCTACGGGCAATGAGCAGTTCTTC. It is translated as CASSFGPTGNEQFF. Recombination joined TRBV5-1 with TRBJ2-1; too little of a D gene remains to name it. From the cysteine through the phenylalanine, the CDR3 covers 14 amino acids. Kept here is only the CDR3 DNA, which spans 42 bases and is read in frame from base 1. V is pared back by 2 bases and J by 6 bases, with 12 bases lying between the germline termini. CDR1 and CDR2, per the germline V gene, are SGHRS and YFSETQ.